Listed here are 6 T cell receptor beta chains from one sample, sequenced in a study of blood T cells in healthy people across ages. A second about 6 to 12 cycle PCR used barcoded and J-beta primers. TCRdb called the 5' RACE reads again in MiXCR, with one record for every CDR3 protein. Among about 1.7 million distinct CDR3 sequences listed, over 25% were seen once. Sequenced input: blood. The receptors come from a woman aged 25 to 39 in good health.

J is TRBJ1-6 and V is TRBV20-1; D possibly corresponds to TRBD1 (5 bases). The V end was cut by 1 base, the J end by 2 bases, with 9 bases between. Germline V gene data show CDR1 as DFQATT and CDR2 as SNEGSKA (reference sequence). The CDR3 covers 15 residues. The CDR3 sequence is CSARVGGAYNSPLHF. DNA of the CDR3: TGCAGTGCTAGAGTCGGGGGGGCCTATAATTCACCCCTCCACTTT.

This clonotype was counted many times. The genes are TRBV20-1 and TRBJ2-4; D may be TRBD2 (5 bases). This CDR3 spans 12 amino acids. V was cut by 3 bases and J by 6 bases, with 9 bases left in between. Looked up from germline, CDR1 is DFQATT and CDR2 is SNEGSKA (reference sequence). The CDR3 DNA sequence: TGCAGTGCTAGGGGCGGAGGAAACATTCAGTACTTC. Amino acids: CSARGGGNIQYF.

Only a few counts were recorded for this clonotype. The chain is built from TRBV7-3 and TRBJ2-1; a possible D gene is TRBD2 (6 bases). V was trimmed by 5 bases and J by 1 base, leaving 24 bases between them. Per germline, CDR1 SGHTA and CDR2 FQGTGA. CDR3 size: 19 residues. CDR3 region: CASSPPRDSDAGSYNEQFF. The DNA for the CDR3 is TGTGCCAGCAGCCCACCCCGGGACTCCGACGCGGGTTCCTACAATGAGCAGTTCTTC.

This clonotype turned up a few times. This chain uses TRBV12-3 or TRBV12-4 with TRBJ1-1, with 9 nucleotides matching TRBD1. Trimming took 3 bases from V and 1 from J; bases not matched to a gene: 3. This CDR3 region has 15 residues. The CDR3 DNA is TGTGCCAGCAGTTTCTCGGACAGGGGGAACACTGAAGCTTTCTTT. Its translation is CASSFSDRGNTEAFF.

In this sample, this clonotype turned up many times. CDR3 protein: CASTRDVQYGYTF. In DNA form, the CDR3 reads TGTGCCAGCACCCGGGACGTGCAGTATGGCTACACCTTC. The chain links TRBV2 to TRBJ1-2; D might be TRBD1 (5 bases). CDR3 length: 13 residues. Trimming took 7 bases from V and 5 from J, leaving 14 bases between them. From germline, CDR1 is SNHLY and CDR2 FYNNEI.

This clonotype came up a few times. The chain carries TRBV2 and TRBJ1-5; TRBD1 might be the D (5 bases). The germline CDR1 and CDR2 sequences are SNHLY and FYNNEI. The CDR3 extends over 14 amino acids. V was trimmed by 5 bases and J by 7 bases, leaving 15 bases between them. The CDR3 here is CASSIQQGPQPQHF. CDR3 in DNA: TGTGCCAGCAGTATCCAGCAGGGTCCCCAGCCCCAGCATTTT.